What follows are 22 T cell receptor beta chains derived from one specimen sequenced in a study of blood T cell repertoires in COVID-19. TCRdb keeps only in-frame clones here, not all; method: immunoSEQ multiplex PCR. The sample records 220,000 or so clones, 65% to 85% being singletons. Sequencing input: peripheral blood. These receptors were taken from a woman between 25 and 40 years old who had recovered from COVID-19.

The CDR3: CASSYSGRTGELFF. CDR3 DNA sequence: TGTGCCAGCAGTTATAGCGGACGCACCGGGGAGCTGTTTTTT. The rearrangement uses TRBV11-3 and TRBJ2-2; D perhaps matches TRBD2 (6 bases). This CDR3 is 14 amino acids long. V lost 6 bases, J lost 4 bases, and 12 bases lay in between. Germline values: CDR1 SGHNT, CDR2 YENEEA.

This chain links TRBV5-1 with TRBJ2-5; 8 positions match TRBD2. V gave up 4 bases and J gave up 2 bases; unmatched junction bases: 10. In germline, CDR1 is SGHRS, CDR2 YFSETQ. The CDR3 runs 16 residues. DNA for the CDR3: TGCGCCAGCAGCGGTTCAGCGGGAGTGGAGCAAGAGACCCAGTACTTC. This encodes CASSGSAGVEQETQYF.

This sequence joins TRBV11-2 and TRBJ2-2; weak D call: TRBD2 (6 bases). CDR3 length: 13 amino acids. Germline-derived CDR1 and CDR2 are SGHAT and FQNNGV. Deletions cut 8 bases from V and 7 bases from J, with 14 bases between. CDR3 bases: TGTGCCAGCCGGTGGGGGGAAGGCGGGGAGCTGTTTTTT. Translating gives CASRWGEGGELFF.

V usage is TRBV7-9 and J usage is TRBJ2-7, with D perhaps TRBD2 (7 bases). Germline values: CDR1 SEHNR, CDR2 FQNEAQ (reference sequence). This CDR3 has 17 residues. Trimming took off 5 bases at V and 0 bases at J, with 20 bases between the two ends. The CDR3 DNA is TGTGCCAGCAGCCCATGGGGGCTAGCGGCTAGCTCCTACGAGCAGTACTTC. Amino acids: CASSPWGLAASSYEQYF.

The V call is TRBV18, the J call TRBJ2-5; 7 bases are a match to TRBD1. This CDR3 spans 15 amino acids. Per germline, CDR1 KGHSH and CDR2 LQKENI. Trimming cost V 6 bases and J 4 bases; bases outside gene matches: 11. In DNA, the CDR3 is TGTGCCAGCTCTCCAGATGGACAGGAGAGAGAGACCCAGTACTTC. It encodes CASSPDGQERETQYF.

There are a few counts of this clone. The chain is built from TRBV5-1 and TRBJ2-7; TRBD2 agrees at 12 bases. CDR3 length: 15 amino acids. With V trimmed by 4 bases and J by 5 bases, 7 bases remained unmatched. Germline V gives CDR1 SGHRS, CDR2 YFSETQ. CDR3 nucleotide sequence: TGCGCCAGCAGCCAGACTAGCGGGAGTGTCCACGAGCAGTACTTC. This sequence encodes CASSQTSGSVHEQYF.

Here the CDR3 DNA reads TGTGCCAGCAGCTTAAACGGGATAAACACAGATACGCAGTATTTT. Translation: CASSLNGINTDTQYF. The chain couples TRBV7-3 to TRBJ2-3, with a possible D match to TRBD2 (5 bases). Germline CDR1 reads SGHTA; CDR2 reads FQGTGA. The ends were cut back, 1 base at V and 2 bases at J, with 10 bases in the middle. CDR3 size: 15 residues.

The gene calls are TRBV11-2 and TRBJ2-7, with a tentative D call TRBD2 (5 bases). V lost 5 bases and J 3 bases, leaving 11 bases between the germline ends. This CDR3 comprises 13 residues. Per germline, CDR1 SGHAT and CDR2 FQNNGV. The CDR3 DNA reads TGTGCCAGCAGCCGGACTCGGCTCTACGAGCAGTACTTC. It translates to CASSRTRLYEQYF.

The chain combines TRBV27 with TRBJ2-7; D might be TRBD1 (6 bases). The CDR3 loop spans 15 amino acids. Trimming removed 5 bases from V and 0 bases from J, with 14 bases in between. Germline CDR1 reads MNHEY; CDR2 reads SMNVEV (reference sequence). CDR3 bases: TGTGCCAGCAGTAAACAGGGCCCCCTCTCCTACGAGCAGTACTTC. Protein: CASSKQGPLSYEQYF.

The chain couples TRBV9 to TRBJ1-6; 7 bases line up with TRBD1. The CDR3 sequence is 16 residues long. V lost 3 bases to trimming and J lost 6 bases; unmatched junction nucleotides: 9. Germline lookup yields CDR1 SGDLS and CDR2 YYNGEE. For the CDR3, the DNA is TGTGCCAGCAGCGAATCAACGGGACAGATTAATTCACCCCTCCACTTT. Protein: CASSESTGQINSPLHF.

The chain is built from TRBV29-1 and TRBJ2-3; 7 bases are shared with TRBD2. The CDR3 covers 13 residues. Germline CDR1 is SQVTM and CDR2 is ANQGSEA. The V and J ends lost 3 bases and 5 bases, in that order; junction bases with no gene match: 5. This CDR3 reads CSVEGGVRDTQYF. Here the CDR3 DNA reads TGCAGCGTTGAGGGAGGGGTAAGAGATACGCAGTATTTT.

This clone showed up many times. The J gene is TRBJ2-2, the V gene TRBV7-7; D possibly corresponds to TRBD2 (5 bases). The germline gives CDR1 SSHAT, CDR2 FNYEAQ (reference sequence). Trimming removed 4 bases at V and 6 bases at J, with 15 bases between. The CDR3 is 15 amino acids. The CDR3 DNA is TGTGCCAGCAGCTCCCGGGATTATGGGGCCGGGGAGCTGTTTTTT. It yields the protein CASSSRDYGAGELFF.

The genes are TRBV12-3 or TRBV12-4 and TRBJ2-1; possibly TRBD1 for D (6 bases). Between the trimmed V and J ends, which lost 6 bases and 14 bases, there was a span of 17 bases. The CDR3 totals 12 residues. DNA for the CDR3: TGTGCCAGCAGATTCCAGGGGAACCAGGAGTTCTTC. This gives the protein CASRFQGNQEFF.

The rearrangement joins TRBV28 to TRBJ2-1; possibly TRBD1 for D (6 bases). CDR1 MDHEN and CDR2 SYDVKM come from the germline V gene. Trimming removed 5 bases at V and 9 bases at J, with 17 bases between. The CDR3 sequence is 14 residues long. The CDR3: CASSPTGPLGEQFF. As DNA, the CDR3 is TGTGCCAGCAGTCCTACAGGGCCCCTGGGTGAGCAGTTCTTC.

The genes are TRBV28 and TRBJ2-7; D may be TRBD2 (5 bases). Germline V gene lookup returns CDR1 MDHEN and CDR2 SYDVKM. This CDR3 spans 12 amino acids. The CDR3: CATWGDRYEQYF. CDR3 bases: TGTGCTACCTGGGGAGATCGTTACGAGCAGTACTTC.

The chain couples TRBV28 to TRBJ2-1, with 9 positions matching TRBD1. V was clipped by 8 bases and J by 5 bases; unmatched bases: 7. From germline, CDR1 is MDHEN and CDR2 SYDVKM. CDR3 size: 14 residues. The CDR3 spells CASLGGTGNNEQFF. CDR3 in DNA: TGTGCCAGCCTGGGAGGGACAGGGAACAATGAGCAGTTCTTC.

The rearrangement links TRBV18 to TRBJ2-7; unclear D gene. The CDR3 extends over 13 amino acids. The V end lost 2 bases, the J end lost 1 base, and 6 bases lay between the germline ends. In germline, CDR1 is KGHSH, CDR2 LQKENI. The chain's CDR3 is CASSPSESYEQYF. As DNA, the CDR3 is TGTGCCAGCTCACCATCAGAATCCTACGAGCAGTACTTC.

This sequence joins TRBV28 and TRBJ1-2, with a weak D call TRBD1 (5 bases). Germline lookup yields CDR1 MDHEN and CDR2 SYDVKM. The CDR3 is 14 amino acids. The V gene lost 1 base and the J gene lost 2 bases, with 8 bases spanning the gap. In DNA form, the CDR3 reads TGTGCCAGCAGTTTATACAGACAGAACTATGGCTACACCTTC. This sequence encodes CASSLYRQNYGYTF.

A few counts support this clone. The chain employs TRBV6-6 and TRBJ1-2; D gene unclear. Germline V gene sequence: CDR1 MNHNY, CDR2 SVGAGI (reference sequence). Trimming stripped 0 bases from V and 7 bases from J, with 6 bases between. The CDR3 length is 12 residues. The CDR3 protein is CASSYSWSGYTF. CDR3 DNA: TGTGCCAGCAGTTACTCCTGGAGTGGCTACACCTTC.

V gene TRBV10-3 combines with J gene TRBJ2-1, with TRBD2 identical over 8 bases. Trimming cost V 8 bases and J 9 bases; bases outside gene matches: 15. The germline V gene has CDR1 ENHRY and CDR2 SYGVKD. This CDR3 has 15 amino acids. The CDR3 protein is CAIRQTSAAGGEQFF. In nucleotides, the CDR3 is TGTGCCATCCGCCAGACTAGCGCAGCGGGTGGTGAGCAGTTCTTC.

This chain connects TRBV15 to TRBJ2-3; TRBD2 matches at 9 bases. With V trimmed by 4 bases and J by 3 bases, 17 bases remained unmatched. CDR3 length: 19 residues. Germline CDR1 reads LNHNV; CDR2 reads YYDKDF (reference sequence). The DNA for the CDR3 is TGTGCCACCAGCATCTGGAAACTTCTAGCGGGGCACGAAACAGATACGCAGTATTTT. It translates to CATSIWKLLAGHETDTQYF.

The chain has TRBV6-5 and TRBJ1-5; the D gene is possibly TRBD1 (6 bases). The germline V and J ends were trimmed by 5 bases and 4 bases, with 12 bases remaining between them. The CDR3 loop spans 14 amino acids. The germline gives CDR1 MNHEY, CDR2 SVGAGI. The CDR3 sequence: CASSTVDSNQPQHF. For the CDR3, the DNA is TGTGCCAGCAGTACCGTGGACAGTAATCAGCCCCAGCATTTT.